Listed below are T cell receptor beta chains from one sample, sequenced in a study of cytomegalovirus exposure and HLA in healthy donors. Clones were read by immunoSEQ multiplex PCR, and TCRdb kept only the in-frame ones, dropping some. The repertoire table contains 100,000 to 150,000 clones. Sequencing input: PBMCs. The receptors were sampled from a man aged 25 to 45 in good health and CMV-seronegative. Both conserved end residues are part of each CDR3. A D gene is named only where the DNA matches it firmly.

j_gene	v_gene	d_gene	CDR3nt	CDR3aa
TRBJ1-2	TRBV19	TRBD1	TGTGCCAGTAGCCAACTGGACAGGGAAACGCTTGGCTACACCTTC	CASSQLDRETLGYTF
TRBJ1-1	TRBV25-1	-	TGTGCCAGCAGCCGACAAGTGAACACTGAAGCTTTCTTT	CASSRQVNTEAFF
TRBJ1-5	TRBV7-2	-	TGTGCCAGCAGCATCGACGGACAAGCTGGGCAGCCCCAGCATTTT	CASSIDGQAGQPQHF
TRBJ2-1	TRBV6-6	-	TGTGCCAGCAGCAGGATTAATGAGCAGTTCTTC	CASSRINEQFF
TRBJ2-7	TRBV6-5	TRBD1	TGTGCCAGCAGTCGGACCGGGACAGGAAAAAACGAGCAGTACTTC	CASSRTGTGKNEQYF
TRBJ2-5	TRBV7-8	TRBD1	TGTGCCAGCAGCTCCTCCGGGACAGGCCAAGAGACCCAGTACTTC	CASSSSGTGQETQYF
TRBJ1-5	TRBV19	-	TGTGCCAGTAGTATCGGTCGGGACACCCCTAGCAATCAGCCCCAGCATTTT	CASSIGRDTPSNQPQHF
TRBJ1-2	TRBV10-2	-	TGCGCCAGCAGTTCGGACAGCTATGGCTACACCTTC	CASSSDSYGYTF
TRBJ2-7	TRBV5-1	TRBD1	TGCGCCAGCGCGATGGGACAGGGGGACTACGAGCAGTACTTC	CASAMGQGDYEQYF
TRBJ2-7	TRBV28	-	TGTGCCAGCAGTCTTTCCGGCTTCCAAACTAGAAGAGGGCAGTACTTC	CASSLSGFQTRRGQYF
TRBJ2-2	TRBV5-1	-	TGCGCCAGCAGCTTGGATCTAGCGGGGGAGCTGTTTTTT	CASSLDLAGELFF
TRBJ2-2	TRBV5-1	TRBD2	TGCGCCAGCAGCCCAACTAGCGACCCCACCGGGGAGCTGTTTTTT	CASSPTSDPTGELFF
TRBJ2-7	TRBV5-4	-	TGTGCCAGCAGCTTGGGGGCAGGAGAGCAGTACTTC	CASSLGAGEQYF
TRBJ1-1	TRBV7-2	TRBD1	TGTGCCAGCAGCCCCCCGCAGGGGGGATACACTGAAGCTTTCTTT	CASSPPQGGYTEAFF
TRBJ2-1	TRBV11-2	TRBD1	TGTGCCAGCAGCCAGGGGGCCGGGCGGGGTGAGCAGTTCTTC	CASSQGAGRGEQFF
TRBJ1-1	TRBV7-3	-	TGTGCCAGTCGTCTGGGCCAGACTGAAGCTTTCTTT	CASRLGQTEAFF
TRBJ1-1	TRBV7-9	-	TGTGCCAGCAGCTCGTCCCTGGGGGGAGCTTTCTTT	CASSSSLGGAFF
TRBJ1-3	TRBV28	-	TGTGCCAGCATCCCCCCCCGAGGAGGGAGAGACACCATATATTTT	CASIPPRGGRDTIYF
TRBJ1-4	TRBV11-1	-	TGTGCCAGCAGCTCGAAGACAACAACTAATGAAAAACTGTTTTTT	CASSSKTTTNEKLFF
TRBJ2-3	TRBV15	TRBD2	TGTGCCACCAGCAGGGGAATGGCGGGAGGCACAGATACGCAGTATTTT	CATSRGMAGGTDTQYF
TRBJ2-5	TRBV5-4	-	TGTGCCAGCAGCTTGCGGACAGTATTCCAAGAGACCCAGTACTTC	CASSLRTVFQETQYF
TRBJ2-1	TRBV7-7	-	TGTGCTAGCAGCCCAGGGGCAAGTAGGGATGAGCAGTTCTTC	CASSPGASRDEQFF
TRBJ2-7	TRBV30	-	TGTGCCTGGAGTGTACGGAGGGTTAAGTACTTC	CAWSVRRVKYF
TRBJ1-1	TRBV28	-	TGTGCCTCCCGGGGAGACGGGAACACTGAAGCTTTCTTT	CASRGDGNTEAFF
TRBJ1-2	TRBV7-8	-	TGTGCCAGCAGCGGGCGTGTCGGGAGGGGTGGCTACACCTTC	CASSGRVGRGGYTF
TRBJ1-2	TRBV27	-	TGTGCCAGCAGTTTAGGTCAGGGAAGCGGCTACACCTTC	CASSLGQGSGYTF
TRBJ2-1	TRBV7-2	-	TGTGCCAGCAGCTACGGGGTTAGTTCCTACAATGAGCAGTTCTTC	CASSYGVSSYNEQFF
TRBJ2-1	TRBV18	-	TGTGCCAGCTCACCAGTAGATACCTCCTACAATGAGCAGTTCTTC	CASSPVDTSYNEQFF
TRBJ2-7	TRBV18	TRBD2	TGTGCCAGCTCATCAGGGGGACTAGCGGGAGGGCCCGGGGAGCAGTACTTC	CASSSGGLAGGPGEQYF
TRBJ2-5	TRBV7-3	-	TGTGCCAGCAGCTTATATAACCAAGAGACCCAGTACTTC	CASSLYNQETQYF
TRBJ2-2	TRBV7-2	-	TGTGCCAGCAGCCTCCCCCCCGGGGAGCTGTTTTTT	CASSLPPGELFF
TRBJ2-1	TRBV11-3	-	TGTGCCAGCAGCTCAGGAAATGAGCAGTTCTTC	CASSSGNEQFF
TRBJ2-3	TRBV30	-	TGTGCCTGGAGCCTAGATACGCAGTATTTT	CAWSLDTQYF
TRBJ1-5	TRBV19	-	TGTGCCAGTAGTATCGTGCGAGACAGCACCCAGCATTTT	CASSIVRDSTQHF
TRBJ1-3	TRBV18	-	TGTGCCAGCTCCGGGACTCGCGAGGCTGGAAACACCATATATTTT	CASSGTREAGNTIYF
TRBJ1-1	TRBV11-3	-	TGTGCCAGCAGCCTGACGGGGAACACTGAAGCTTTCTTT	CASSLTGNTEAFF
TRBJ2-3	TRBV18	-	TGTGCCAGCTCACCAGCTCCAGGACTGCTCACAGATACGCAGTATTTT	CASSPAPGLLTDTQYF
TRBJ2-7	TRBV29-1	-	TGCAGCGTTGTACAGGGCTACGAGCAGTACTTC	CSVVQGYEQYF
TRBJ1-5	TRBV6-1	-	TGTGCCAGCAGAGCCCTAGAAGGTCAGCCCCAGCATTTT	CASRALEGQPQHF
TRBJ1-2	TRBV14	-	TGTGCCAGCAGACACAGGGAGCTTGGGGGCTACACCTTC	CASRHRELGGYTF
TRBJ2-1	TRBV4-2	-	TGTGCCAGCAGCCAAAGCAAGACTAAAGGCTACAATGAGCAGTTCTTC	CASSQSKTKGYNEQFF
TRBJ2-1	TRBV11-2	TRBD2	TGTGCCAGCAGCTCGGGACTAGCGGCCTACAATGAGCAGTTCTTC	CASSSGLAAYNEQFF
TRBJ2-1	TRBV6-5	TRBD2	TGTGCCAGCAGCGGACTAGCGGGAGCTTATGAGCAGTTCTTC	CASSGLAGAYEQFF
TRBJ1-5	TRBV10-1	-	TGCGCCAGCAGTCGAACTGATCAGCCCCAGCATTTT	CASSRTDQPQHF